Shown below are 32 T cell receptor beta chains from a single sample sequenced in a study of blood T cells in healthy people across ages. Together with a sample-barcoded 5' primer, a J-beta primer mix was included in a second PCR lasting about 7 to 11 cycles. TCRdb analysed the 5' RACE reads with MiXCR anew, one entry per CDR3 protein. Among just over 1 million distinct CDR3 sequences listed, 40% to 45% were seen once. Source material: blood. The receptor set was obtained from a woman between 55 and 75 years old in good health.

This clonotype was detected only a few times. CDR3 bases: TGTGCCAGCAGCTTAAAAACAGGGCCATATGGCTACACCTTC. Protein: CASSLKTGPYGYTF. The chain employs TRBV7-2 and TRBJ1-2; D may be TRBD1 (6 bases). This CDR3 spans 14 amino acids. V was clipped by 2 bases and J by 5 bases, with 12 bases between them. Germline CDR1 and CDR2: SGHTA and FQGNSA.

Only a few counts were recorded for this clonotype. The chain links TRBV5-1 to TRBJ2-1, with D possibly being TRBD2 (6 bases). Trimming took off 1 base at V and 7 bases at J, with 18 bases between the two ends. This CDR3 has 16 amino acids. The germline V gene encodes CDR1 SGHRS and CDR2 YFSETQ. CDR3 loop: CASSLNLAGAGNEQFF. The CDR3 nucleotides are TGCGCCAGCAGCTTGAATCTGGCGGGCGCGGGGAATGAGCAGTTCTTC.

The V call is TRBV20-1, the J call TRBJ2-1, with TRBD2 as a possible D gene (5 bases). Trimming shortened V by 6 bases and J by 7 bases, and 10 bases separated the two germline ends. In germline, CDR1 is DFQATT, CDR2 SNEGSKA (reference sequence). This CDR3 contains 11 residues. CDR3 nucleotides: TGCAGTGCGGATTGGGAGAATGAGCAGTTCTTC. Translated: CSADWENEQFF.

This clonotype has only a few counts. The V and J genes are TRBV15 and TRBJ2-5; weak D call: TRBD1 (6 bases). The CDR3 length is 15 residues. The germline V gene has CDR1 LNHNV and CDR2 YYDKDF (reference sequence). V lost 0 bases, J lost 11 bases, and 19 bases lay in between. CDR3 protein: CATSRDVGQLEYQYF. Written as DNA, the CDR3 is TGTGCCACCAGCAGAGATGTCGGACAGCTTGAATATCAGTACTTC.

A word on this clonotype: Germline and junction disagree at one end, which may indicate a read error. This sequence joins TRBV5-5 and TRBJ2-5; either TRBD1 or TRBD2 may supply D (5 bases each). The CDR3 covers 14 residues. The germline gives CDR1 SGHKS, CDR2 YYEKEE (reference sequence). The CDR3 reads CASSPGTPQGTQYF. The CDR3 DNA sequence: TGTGCCAGCAGCCCGGGGACCCCCCAAGGGACCCAGTACTTC. Combining the CDR3 with reference TRBV5-5 and TRBJ2-5 gives the whole variable domain DAGVTQSPTHLIKTRGQQVTLRCSPISGHKSVSWYQQVLGQGPQFIFQYYEKEERGRGNFPDRFSARQFPNYSSELNVNALLLGDSALYLCASSPGTPQGTQYFGPGTRLLVL.

The CDR3 spells CASSVLGDTANYGYTF. CDR3 coding DNA: TGTGCCAGCAGCGTCCTCGGAGACACAGCTAACTATGGCTACACCTTC. This chain connects TRBV9 to TRBJ1-2, with D unresolved. The CDR3 length is 16 residues. Trimming removed 2 bases at V and 0 bases at J, with 14 bases between. CDR1 and CDR2 from the germline V gene are SGDLS and YYNGEE. The whole variable domain, filled in from reference TRBV9 and TRBJ1-2, reads DSGVTQTPKHLITATGQRVTLRCSPRSGDLSVYWYQQSLDQGLQFLIQYYNGEERAKGNILERFSAQQFPDLHSELNLSSLELGDSALYFCASSVLGDTANYGYTFGSGTRLTVV.

The rearrangement uses TRBV15 and TRBJ1-1; possibly TRBD1 for D (6 bases). This CDR3 region has 15 residues. V was shortened by 5 bases and J by 5 bases, with 18 bases between the two germline ends. The germline CDR1 and CDR2 sequences are LNHNV and YYDKDF (reference sequence). As DNA, the CDR3 is TGTGCCACCAGCTCCCCCCAGGGGAGGGGAACTGAAGCTTTCTTT. It is translated as CATSSPQGRGTEAFF.

The rearrangement uses TRBV4-1 and TRBJ1-1; weak D call: TRBD1 (6 bases). The CDR3 has 17 residues. Trimming shortened V by 3 bases and J by 0 bases, and 17 bases separated the two germline ends. Per germline, CDR1 MGHRA and CDR2 YSYEKL. The CDR3 is CASSHVVPRGVNTEAFF. Written as DNA, the CDR3 is TGCGCCAGCAGCCATGTCGTCCCCAGGGGCGTGAACACTGAAGCTTTCTTT.

The chain joins TRBV3-1 to TRBJ2-1; tentative D call: TRBD2 (5 bases). The V end was cut by 1 base, the J end by 7 bases, with 11 bases between. From germline, CDR1 is LGHDT and CDR2 YNNKEL (reference sequence). This CDR3 region has 14 residues. The CDR3 sequence is CASSQGTWLNEQFF. CDR3 bases: TGTGCCAGCAGCCAAGGGACTTGGTTGAATGAGCAGTTCTTC.

This chain links TRBV12-3 or TRBV12-4 with TRBJ1-6; TRBD1 might be the D (6 bases). V lost 3 bases and J lost 0, with 9 bases in between. CDR3 length: 16 residues. CDR3 DNA: TGTGCCAGCAGTTTTGGACAGAGCTCCTATAATTCACCCCTCCACTTT. The encoded protein is CASSFGQSSYNSPLHF.

The chain combines TRBV4-1 with TRBJ2-5; weak D call: TRBD2 (6 bases). Per germline, CDR1 MGHRA and CDR2 YSYEKL. V was cut by 4 bases and J by 1 base, with 13 bases left in between. This CDR3 region has 15 residues. CDR3 residues: CASSRLPGGQETQYF. For the CDR3, the DNA is TGCGCCAGCAGCCGACTCCCCGGGGGCCAAGAGACCCAGTACTTC.

The chain couples TRBV5-6 to TRBJ2-1, with 7 bases aligning to TRBD1. V gave up 3 bases and J gave up 9 bases; unmatched junction bases: 6. The CDR3 has 13 amino acids. Germline V gene sequence: CDR1 SGHDT, CDR2 YYEEEE. The CDR3 loop is CASSSTGWGEQFF. The CDR3 DNA follows: TGTGCCAGCAGCTCGACAGGGTGGGGTGAGCAGTTCTTC.

There are many counts of this clonotype. V is TRBV10-2 and J is TRBJ2-7, with TRBD1 as a possible D gene (6 bases). The CDR3 totals 15 residues. The ends were cut back, 3 bases at V and 3 bases at J, with 15 bases in the middle. Germline V gives CDR1 WSHSY, CDR2 SAAADI. The CDR3 is CASSEPGQGRYEQYF. The DNA of the CDR3 is TGCGCCAGCAGTGAACCGGGTCAGGGGCGCTACGAGCAGTACTTC.

The chain recombines TRBV25-1 with TRBJ2-1; TRBD1 matches 9 bases. J lost 10 bases, V lost 8 bases, and 9 bases had no gene match. Looked up from germline, CDR1 is MGHDK and CDR2 is SYGVNS. The CDR3 spans 13 residues. The CDR3 loop reads CASAGTGSREQFF. The CDR3 region has the DNA TGTGCCAGCGCCGGGACAGGGTCACGGGAGCAGTTCTTC.

A remark on this clonotype: One end of the junction does not line up with germline, which may come from a read error. The chain is built from TRBV7-6 and TRBJ2-1, with D uncertain. This CDR3 region has 11 residues. Germline lookup yields CDR1 SGHVS and CDR2 FNYEAQ. CDR3 loop: CANSLGRKQFF. CDR3 DNA sequence: TGTGCCAACAGCTTAGGACGGAAGCAGTTCTTC.

Only a few counts were recorded for this clonotype. The J gene is TRBJ2-1, the V gene TRBV7-2; 15 nucleotides agree with TRBD2. Germline V CDR1 and CDR2: SGHTA, FQGNSA. The trim removed 1 base at V and 0 bases at J, leaving 4 bases unmatched. This CDR3 has 19 residues. The CDR3 loop is CASSLVGTSGRSSYNEQFF. The DNA for the CDR3 is TGTGCCAGCAGCTTAGTAGGGACTAGCGGGAGGAGCTCCTACAATGAGCAGTTCTTC.

This clonotype was observed a few times. The J gene is TRBJ1-1, the V gene TRBV6-6; perhaps TRBD1 as D (5 bases). CDR3 size: 14 residues. CDR1 and CDR2 (germline): MNHNY, SVGAGI (reference sequence). V was shortened by 8 bases and J by 2 bases, with 15 bases between the two germline ends. The CDR3 loop is CASEPGGKNTEAFF. CDR3 coding DNA: TGTGCCAGCGAACCCGGGGGGAAAAACACTGAAGCTTTCTTT.

In this sample, this clonotype turned up a few times. J is TRBJ2-7 and V is TRBV2; no definite D call. Germline CDR1 and CDR2: SNHLY and FYNNEI. The CDR3 length is 12 residues. Trimming cost V 6 bases and J 3 bases, with 9 bases left between them. The chain's CDR3 is CASRVGNYEQYF. The CDR3 coding sequence is TGTGCCAGCAGGGTGGGAAACTACGAGCAGTACTTC.

The rearrangement joins TRBV6-2 or TRBV6-3 to TRBJ1-5; tentative D call: TRBD1 (6 bases). CDR3 length: 12 amino acids. Germline CDR1 reads MNHEY; CDR2 reads SVGEGT. V was cut by 8 bases and J by 5 bases, with 10 bases left in between. CDR3 bases: TGTGCCAGCTGCGAGGGGGATCAGCCCCAGCATTTT. Translated: CASCEGDQPQHF.

This chain connects TRBV15 to TRBJ1-6; a weak D match, TRBD1 (6 bases). CDR3 length: 14 residues. CDR1 and CDR2 (germline): LNHNV, YYDKDF (reference sequence). V was clipped by 0 bases and J by 10 bases, with 10 bases between them. The CDR3 DNA is TGTGCCACCAGCAGAGATAAGGGGGGGTCACCCCTCCACTTT. Residues: CATSRDKGGSPLHF.

V and J are TRBV7-2 and TRBJ1-1; a possible D gene is TRBD1 (5 bases). From germline, CDR1 is SGHTA and CDR2 FQGNSA. This CDR3 contains 15 residues. Trimming removed 5 bases at V and 4 bases at J, with 17 bases between. DNA of the CDR3: TGTGCCAGCAGCCAGGTCGCAGGGATGGTCACTGAAGCTTTCTTT. Its protein is CASSQVAGMVTEAFF. Full variable domain (remainder filled in from reference TRBV7-2 and TRBJ1-1): GAGVSQSPSNKVTEKGKDVELRCDPISGHTALYWYRQSLGQGLEFLIYFQGNSAPDKSGLPSDRFSAERTGGSVSTLTIQRTQQEDSAVYLCASSQVAGMVTEAFFGQGTRLTVV.

This rearrangement joins TRBV7-8 to TRBJ2-3; the D is unclear. The ends were cut back, 3 bases at V and 4 bases at J, with 8 bases in the middle. There are 13 residues in the CDR3. CDR1 and CDR2 (germline): SGHVS, FQNEAQ. CDR3 nucleotide sequence: TGTGCCAGCAGCTTTCCTAGGGCAGATACGCAGTATTTT. This sequence encodes CASSFPRADTQYF. The full variable domain, with the rest looked up from reference TRBV7-8 and TRBJ2-3, is GAGVSQSPRYKVAKRGQDVALRCDPISGHVSLFWYQQALGQGPEFLTYFQNEAQLDKSGLPSDRFFAERPEGSVSTLKIQRTQQEDSAVYLCASSFPRADTQYFGPGTRLTVL.

This clonotype was seen more than once but under ten times. The J gene is TRBJ2-1, the V gene TRBV20-1; 8 bases align to TRBD1. From germline, CDR1 is DFQATT and CDR2 SNEGSKA (reference sequence). The CDR3 spans 12 residues. J lost 13 bases, V lost 4 bases, and 9 bases had no gene match. CDR3 bases: TGCAGTGCTACCGGACAGGGCATTGATCAGTTCTTC. Translation gives CSATGQGIDQFF.

This clonotype was counted a single time. The junction does not match germline at one end; this may be a read error. The V gene is TRBV6-4, the J gene TRBJ1-2; no reliable D call. CDR3 size: 11 residues. Germline V gene data show CDR1 as MRHNA and CDR2 as SNTAGT. CDR3 DNA: TGTGCCACTTACGACAACTATGACTACACCTTC. Protein product: CATYDNYDYTF.

This clonotype was found a few times. V is TRBV20-1 and J is TRBJ2-1, with 16 bases matching TRBD2. The junction had 10 bases not matched to a gene; V was cut back by 6 bases and J by 8 bases. The CDR3 spans 16 residues. In germline, CDR1 is DFQATT, CDR2 SNEGSKA (reference sequence). CDR3 sequence reads: CSALGTSGRAVDEQFF. Written as DNA, the CDR3 is TGCAGTGCATTAGGGACTAGCGGGAGGGCCGTCGATGAGCAGTTCTTC.

The gene calls are TRBV4-2 and TRBJ1-5; 7 bases are a match to TRBD1. This CDR3 is built from 16 residues. After removal of 3 bases from V and 4 bases from J, the junction contained 9 bases not matched to a gene. CDR1 and CDR2 from the germline V gene are LGHNA and YNFKEQ. CDR3 sequence (DNA): TGTGCCAGCAGCCAGGAGCGGGACAGTTGGAATCAGCCCCAGCATTTT. Protein sequence: CASSQERDSWNQPQHF.

This clonotype was recorded only once. CDR3 nucleotides: TGCGCCTGCGCTGGCCTGGAGGGGGGGCTCTACGAGCAGTACTTC. Its protein product is CACAGLEGGLYEQYF. The chain employs TRBV5-1 and TRBJ2-7, with a weak D call TRBD2 (7 bases). The germline V gene has CDR1 SGHRS and CDR2 YFSETQ. The CDR3 covers 15 residues. The V end was cut by 10 bases, the J end by 3 bases, with 23 bases between. Full variable domain (missing parts from reference TRBV5-1 and TRBJ2-7): KAGVTQTPRYLIKTRGQQVTLSCSPISGHRSVSWYQQTPGQGLQFLFEYFSETQRNKGNFPGRFSGRQFSNSRSEMNVSTLELGDSALYLCACAGLEGGLYEQYFGPGTRLTVT.

This clonotype was found a few times. The J gene is TRBJ2-7, the V gene TRBV28; a possible D gene is TRBD1 (5 bases). Germline loops: CDR1 MDHEN, CDR2 SYDVKM. V was trimmed by 6 bases and J by 6 bases, leaving 12 bases between them. The CDR3 sequence is 12 residues long. This CDR3 reads CASRVGTGEQYF. As DNA, the CDR3 is TGTGCCAGCAGGGTGGGTACAGGCGAGCAGTACTTC.

The chain uses TRBV12-3 or TRBV12-4 and TRBJ2-7, with D unclear. Deletions cut 3 bases from V and 0 bases from J, with 9 bases between. CDR3 length equals 14 residues. This chain's CDR3 is CASSFTVTSYEQYF. In DNA, the CDR3 is TGTGCCAGCAGTTTTACGGTCACCTCCTACGAGCAGTACTTC.

The chain uses TRBV27 and TRBJ1-2; possibly TRBD1 for D (5 bases). Trimming left V 7 bases short and J 7 bases short, with 13 bases between. Per the germline V gene, CDR1 is MNHEY and CDR2 is SMNVEV (reference sequence). The CDR3 consists of 12 residues. The CDR3 DNA reads TGTGCCAGCAAAGCGGGGGTAGGTGGCTACACCTTC. Translating it yields CASKAGVGGYTF.

The chain recombines TRBV5-6 with TRBJ1-2; tentatively, D is TRBD1 (6 bases). Trimming cost V 0 bases and J 8 bases, with 11 bases left between them. The CDR3 is made up of 13 amino acids. Germline loops: CDR1 SGHDT, CDR2 YYEEEE. The CDR3 loop is CASSLAGGHGYTF. The CDR3 bases are TGTGCCAGCAGCTTGGCGGGGGGCCACGGCTACACCTTC.

For this clonotype: At one end, the junction sequence differs from germline, possibly due to a read error. The genes are TRBV20-1 and TRBJ2-1; TRBD2 agrees at 8 bases. Germline V lookup: CDR1 DFQATT, CDR2 SNEGSKA (reference sequence). This CDR3 is built from 15 residues. The CDR3 DNA reads as TGCAGTGTTAGAGATCTCCTAGCGGGTTACAATGAGCAGTTCTTC. Translated, it gives CSVRDLLAGYNEQFF.